The rows below give T cell receptor beta chains drawn from one sample of a study of T-cell reconstitution after alpha-beta-depleted transplantation in children. TCRdb processed the PCR reads anew with MiXCR; each CDR3 protein has one entry. The table shows 400,000 to 500,000 distinct CDR3 sequences, with under 13% occurring only once. Source: PBMCs from the stem cell graft donor, taken from the stem cell graft. These TCRs come from a human donor who donated a stem cell graft to a child with acute myeloid leukemia. Both conserved end residues are part of each CDR3. The D gene is left open where the match is weak. Part of the rows lack a size; the others show once, few, many or a class for expanded clones.

D gene: NA; J gene: TRBJ2-7; clone size: NA; V gene: TRBV2; CDR3 DNA: TGTGCCAGCAGCGGACAGTCATACGAGCAGTACTTC; CDR3 protein: CASSGQSYEQYF
D gene: TRBD1; J gene: TRBJ2-5; clone size: NA; V gene: TRBV12-3/TRBV12-4; CDR3 DNA: TGTGCCAGCAGTACTACAGGGGGAAAGACCCAGTACTTC; CDR3 protein: CASSTTGGKTQYF
D gene: NA; J gene: TRBJ1-2; clone size: NA; V gene: TRBV20-1; CDR3 DNA: TGCAGTGTCCCCCCAAGTCCCTCTAACTATGGCTACACCTTC; CDR3 protein: CSVPPSPSNYGYTF
D gene: NA; J gene: TRBJ2-1; clone size: NA; V gene: TRBV24-1; CDR3 DNA: TGTGCCACCAGTGCGGCAGGAGAGTACAATGAGCAGTTCTTC; CDR3 protein: CATSAAGEYNEQFF
D gene: NA; J gene: TRBJ1-5; clone size: few; V gene: TRBV15; CDR3 DNA: TGTGCCACCAGCAGTTTAAGGGTTAGCAATCAGCCCCAGCATTTT; CDR3 protein: CATSSLRVSNQPQHF
D gene: TRBD1; J gene: TRBJ1-2; clone size: few; V gene: TRBV5-1; CDR3 DNA: TGCGCCAGCAGCCGAGGACAGGGGGCGGTTGGCGGCTACACCTTC; CDR3 protein: CASSRGQGAVGGYTF
D gene: NA; J gene: TRBJ1-4; clone size: few; V gene: TRBV7-2; CDR3 DNA: TGTGCCAGCAGCTTTCAGGGGCGACGAGGTGAAAAACTGTTTTTT; CDR3 protein: CASSFQGRRGEKLFF
D gene: NA; J gene: TRBJ2-1; clone size: few; V gene: TRBV20-1; CDR3 DNA: TGCAGTGCTAGAGATCCCCCCTACAATGAGCAGTTCTTC; CDR3 protein: CSARDPPYNEQFF
D gene: NA; J gene: TRBJ1-5; clone size: few; V gene: TRBV6-1; CDR3 DNA: TGTGCCAGCAGTGAATACGGGGCCGTCTCGCATTTT; CDR3 protein: CASSEYGAVSHF
D gene: NA; J gene: TRBJ2-1; clone size: NA; V gene: TRBV4-3; CDR3 DNA: TGCGCCAGCAGCCAAGGCATAGGGTTGGCGAATGAGCAGTTCTTC; CDR3 protein: CASSQGIGLANEQFF
D gene: NA; J gene: TRBJ2-5; clone size: many; V gene: TRBV4-3; CDR3 DNA: TGCGCCAGCAGCCAAGAAGGAGGGATGGAGACCCAGTACTTC; CDR3 protein: CASSQEGGMETQYF
D gene: NA; J gene: TRBJ2-4; clone size: many; V gene: TRBV12-5; CDR3 DNA: TGTGCTAGTGGTCCCCGGACATTGGCCGGGCAGATTCAGTACTTC; CDR3 protein: CASGPRTLAGQIQYF
D gene: NA; J gene: TRBJ1-4; clone size: NA; V gene: TRBV5-4; CDR3 DNA: TGTGCCAGCAGCTTGTCAGCATCAACTAATGAAAAACTGTTTTTT; CDR3 protein: CASSLSASTNEKLFF
D gene: NA; J gene: TRBJ2-3; clone size: NA; V gene: TRBV12-3/TRBV12-4; CDR3 DNA: TGTGCCAGCCGGGACCCCCCAGATACGCAGTATTTT; CDR3 protein: CASRDPPDTQYF
D gene: NA; J gene: TRBJ2-3; clone size: NA; V gene: TRBV4-1; CDR3 DNA: TGCGCCAGCAGCCAAGAAAGGAGAGATACGCAGTATTTT; CDR3 protein: CASSQERRDTQYF
D gene: NA; J gene: TRBJ2-3; clone size: few; V gene: TRBV10-3; CDR3 DNA: TGTGCCATCGGGGGGGGGCCCCCAGATACGCAGTATTTT; CDR3 protein: CAIGGGPPDTQYF
D gene: TRBD2; J gene: TRBJ2-5; clone size: NA; V gene: TRBV29-1; CDR3 DNA: TGCAGCGTCCCCATAGCGGGAGAAGGAGAGACCCAGTACTTC; CDR3 protein: CSVPIAGEGETQYF
D gene: NA; J gene: TRBJ2-2; clone size: many; V gene: TRBV3-1; CDR3 DNA: TGTGCCAGCAGCCAAGATGGGTGGAGTTCCGGGGAGCTGTTTTTT; CDR3 protein: CASSQDGWSSGELFF
D gene: NA; J gene: TRBJ2-7; clone size: few; V gene: TRBV4-3; CDR3 DNA: TGCGCCAGCAGCCAAGGGCTAGTTGGCTACGAGCAGTACTTC; CDR3 protein: CASSQGLVGYEQYF
D gene: TRBD2; J gene: TRBJ2-5; clone size: many; V gene: TRBV10-2; CDR3 DNA: TGCGCCAGCACCACGGGGGGAGGGTGGACCCAGTACTTC; CDR3 protein: CASTTGGGWTQYF
D gene: NA; J gene: TRBJ1-5; clone size: few; V gene: TRBV20-1; CDR3 DNA: TGCAGTGCTATTTTAGGTCTGAATCAGCCCCAGCATTTT; CDR3 protein: CSAILGLNQPQHF
D gene: NA; J gene: TRBJ2-7; clone size: NA; V gene: TRBV4-2; CDR3 DNA: TGTGCCAGCAGCCAAGAAGACAGGAGCGAGCAGTACTTC; CDR3 protein: CASSQEDRSEQYF
D gene: TRBD1; J gene: TRBJ2-3; clone size: many; V gene: TRBV5-1; CDR3 DNA: TGCGCCAGCACCCCGACAGGGGTCACAGATACGCAGTATTTT; CDR3 protein: CASTPTGVTDTQYF
D gene: TRBD1; J gene: TRBJ2-2; clone size: many; V gene: TRBV5-1; CDR3 DNA: TGCGCCAGCAGCGCCGGGACAGGGGGCGCGGGCACCGGGGAGCTGTTTTTT; CDR3 protein: CASSAGTGGAGTGELFF
D gene: NA; J gene: TRBJ2-1; clone size: NA; V gene: TRBV9; CDR3 DNA: TGTGCCAGCAGCGTTCAGGGAAATGAGCAGTTCTTC; CDR3 protein: CASSVQGNEQFF
D gene: NA; J gene: TRBJ1-5; clone size: NA; V gene: TRBV20-1; CDR3 DNA: TGCAGAGACCGAAAGACAGGTTTCAATCAGCCCCAGCATTTT; CDR3 protein: CRDRKTGFNQPQHF
D gene: NA; J gene: TRBJ2-2; clone size: NA; V gene: TRBV4-2; CDR3 DNA: TGTGCCAGCAGCCAAGATATCGCCGGGGAGCTGTTTTTT; CDR3 protein: CASSQDIAGELFF
D gene: NA; J gene: TRBJ2-1; clone size: few; V gene: TRBV11-2; CDR3 DNA: TGTGCCAGCAGCTTATACAACTCCGCGTGGAATGAGCAGTTCTTC; CDR3 protein: CASSLYNSAWNEQFF
D gene: NA; J gene: TRBJ2-7; clone size: NA; V gene: TRBV29-1; CDR3 DNA: TGCGGCGCCGGCGGGCAGGGGCCACCCTACGAGCAGTACTTC; CDR3 protein: CGAGGQGPPYEQYF
D gene: NA; J gene: TRBJ1-5; clone size: NA; V gene: TRBV5-1; CDR3 DNA: TGCGCCAGCAGCTTGGCCGGACTCGGGCCCCAGCATTTT; CDR3 protein: CASSLAGLGPQHF
D gene: NA; J gene: TRBJ2-5; clone size: many; V gene: TRBV10-2; CDR3 DNA: TGCGCCAGCAGTAACTTGGGTAACCAAGAGACCCAGTACTTC; CDR3 protein: CASSNLGNQETQYF
D gene: NA; J gene: TRBJ1-1; clone size: NA; V gene: TRBV20-1; CDR3 DNA: TGCAGTGCGGGACTTGTCACTGAAGCTTTCTTT; CDR3 protein: CSAGLVTEAFF
D gene: NA; J gene: TRBJ1-5; clone size: few; V gene: TRBV5-1; CDR3 DNA: TGCGCCAGCAGTTCTTATGTGGGGCAGCCCCAGCATTTT; CDR3 protein: CASSSYVGQPQHF
D gene: TRBD1; J gene: TRBJ2-3; clone size: NA; V gene: TRBV5-1; CDR3 DNA: TGCGCCAGCAGCTTGCGGGGGACAGGGAGTAGCACAGATACGCAGTATTTT; CDR3 protein: CASSLRGTGSSTDTQYF
D gene: NA; J gene: TRBJ2-3; clone size: many; V gene: TRBV20-1; CDR3 DNA: TGCAGTGCTAAAGGGACGGCAGATACGCAGTATTTT; CDR3 protein: CSAKGTADTQYF
D gene: NA; J gene: TRBJ1-3; clone size: many; V gene: TRBV29-1; CDR3 DNA: TGCAGCGGGGGAACTGGAAACACCATATATTTT; CDR3 protein: CSGGTGNTIYF
D gene: TRBD2; J gene: TRBJ2-3; clone size: NA; V gene: TRBV20-1; CDR3 DNA: TGCAGTGCCGCGATATGGACTAGCGGGACTGATACGCAGTATTTT; CDR3 protein: CSAAIWTSGTDTQYF
D gene: NA; J gene: TRBJ2-6; clone size: few; V gene: TRBV29-1; CDR3 DNA: TGCAGCGTTGTTTGGGACTCTGGGGCCAACGTCCTGACTTTC; CDR3 protein: CSVVWDSGANVLTF
D gene: NA; J gene: TRBJ1-2; clone size: NA; V gene: TRBV30; CDR3 DNA: TGTGCCTGGAGTACCCTGACCAAGAACTATGGCTACACCTTC; CDR3 protein: CAWSTLTKNYGYTF
D gene: NA; J gene: TRBJ1-5; clone size: few; V gene: TRBV6-2/TRBV6-3; CDR3 DNA: TGTGCCATCGGTCAGAGAGGGGCAGGTAATCAGCCCCAGCATTTT; CDR3 protein: CAIGQRGAGNQPQHF
D gene: NA; J gene: TRBJ2-5; clone size: NA; V gene: TRBV5-1; CDR3 DNA: TGCGCCAGCAGCTTGGAGGTCTCTAGCCGGGAGACCCAGTACTTC; CDR3 protein: CASSLEVSSRETQYF
D gene: NA; J gene: TRBJ1-1; clone size: few; V gene: TRBV6-5; CDR3 DNA: TGTGCCAGCAGTTCTTCCCATCGGGCCAACACTGAAGCTTTCTTT; CDR3 protein: CASSSSHRANTEAFF
D gene: NA; J gene: TRBJ2-2; clone size: few; V gene: TRBV5-1; CDR3 DNA: TGCGCCAGCAGGGAGACAACCACCGGGGAGCTGTTTTTT; CDR3 protein: CASRETTTGELFF
D gene: TRBD2; J gene: TRBJ2-2; clone size: few; V gene: TRBV7-3; CDR3 DNA: TGTGCCAGCAGCTTAAGGGCGGGGGGGTTCGCCGGGGAGCTGTTTTTT; CDR3 protein: CASSLRAGGFAGELFF
D gene: TRBD1; J gene: TRBJ1-2; clone size: NA; V gene: TRBV5-1; CDR3 DNA: TGCGCCAGCAGCTTGGAAGGGACAGGGGACCACTATGGCTACACCTTC; CDR3 protein: CASSLEGTGDHYGYTF
D gene: NA; J gene: TRBJ2-2; clone size: few; V gene: TRBV5-1; CDR3 DNA: TGCGCCAGCAGCCGGACTTCATCCGGGGAGCTGTTTTTT; CDR3 protein: CASSRTSSGELFF
D gene: NA; J gene: TRBJ2-5; clone size: few; V gene: TRBV12-3/TRBV12-4; CDR3 DNA: TGTGCCAGCAGTTTTTATCAGTTGGGCAGGGAGGAGGCAGAGACCCAGTACTTC; CDR3 protein: CASSFYQLGREEAETQYF
D gene: TRBD2; J gene: TRBJ2-7; clone size: few; V gene: TRBV7-9; CDR3 DNA: TGTGCCAGCAGCCGACTAGCGGGAGAATTCGTGCAGTACTTC; CDR3 protein: CASSRLAGEFVQYF
D gene: TRBD2; J gene: TRBJ2-5; clone size: many; V gene: TRBV12-3/TRBV12-4; CDR3 DNA: TGTGCCAGCTCGCCCATCCTAGCGGGACAAGAGACCCAGTACTTC; CDR3 protein: CASSPILAGQETQYF